This T cell receptor (beta chain) was recovered during a study of molecular identifiers for immune sequencing clone quantification. Germline values: CDR1 SEHNR, CDR2 FQNEAQ (reference sequence). The ends were cut back, 6 bases at V and 2 bases at J, with 15 bases in the middle. The CDR3 covers 15 residues. Previously described methods with listed TCR primers produced the bulk TCR libraries. TCRdb independently ran MiXCR on the PCR reads; one entry per CDR3 protein. The sample shows about 640,000 distinct CDR3 sequences, about 20% of them seen only once. The chain carries TRBV7-9 and TRBJ2-3, with D possibly called TRBD1 or TRBD2 (5 bases each). The specimen was naive CD8+ T cells from blood, with Jurkat cell RNA spiked in. The subset here: FACS-sorted CD8+CD4-CCR7+CD45RA+ naive T cells. The source is a human donor in good health. Some libraries in this study had Jurkat cell RNA spiked in. CDR3 protein: CASRPIQGDTDTQYF. CDR3 coding DNA: TGTGCCAGCAGACCAATCCAGGGAGACACAGATACGCAGTATTTT.